One T cell receptor beta chain is described in this entry. This clonotype has a handful of counts. Its antigen specificity is not known. One base away there is no much larger clone; base qualities are not given. This specimen comes from a study of blood T cells in healthy people across ages (dated by TCRdb to between 2014 and 2017). Context from the whole study: In model experiments, template switching captured about one uniquely barcoded TCR beta cDNA molecule for every two T cells. Using deep sequencing normalized with unique cDNA molecular identifiers, the study measured how TCR beta repertoire diversity changes with age. The study analyzed two additional independent replicas of 1 million unique cDNA reads from the same blood draw for two donors, one aged 18 to 30 and one aged 80 or older. To avoid experimental bias, donors of different ages were spread randomly across the sequencing lanes. The donors were divided into four age groups: young (average 16 years), middle-aged (roughly 40), aged (approximately 62) and long-lived (around 87). The paper's findings and limits, for the study overall: Donor CMV infection status was unknown, potentially confounding age-related changes in expanded clonotypes. Estimates of total diversity based on one million sequenced T cells were considered lower bounds and underestimates. Observed TCR beta diversity per million T cells fell roughly linearly with age, and a significant reduction was already apparent by age around 36. Observed TCR beta diversity correlated strongly with the percentage of naive T cells measured by flow cytometry. Since profiling was done on bulk unsorted PBMCs, naive and antigen-experienced compartments could not be conclusively compared. The long-lived group showed more naive CD4+ T cells, fewer expanded clones and increased TCR diversity than the aged group, suggesting age selection.

Libraries were prepared through 5' RACE. TCRdb names Illumina HiSeq 2500 as the instrument used. The second PCR ran for roughly 6 to 11 cycles and used a J-beta primer mix along with a sample-barcoded 5' primer. A unique molecular identifier was introduced onto each TCR beta cDNA molecule by a template-switch 5' adaptor carrying 12 random nucleotides. Each sample yielded at least 2.5 million CDR3-containing paired-end reads. All of the RNA was converted into first-strand cDNA using the Mint cDNA synthesis kit, with a TRBC-specific oligonucleotide serving as the primer. All cDNA was treated with uracil-DNA glycosylase and then went through a first 18-cycle PCR with the universal primers M1SS and BC2_uni_R. Concerning the study's data processing: Each sample was normalized by randomly selecting 1 million high-quality reads, each carrying a distinct molecular identifier. Reads sharing molecular identifiers were discarded rather than binned into consensus sequences. MiTCR, run with a Q25 quality threshold and the strictest error-elimination algorithm, handled CDR3 identification, clonotype clustering and error correction. A nonparametric unseen species model using Euler transformation provided a lower-bound estimate of total TCR beta diversity. Using fastp at Q25 and MiXCR, TCRdb reprocessed the public reads and kept productive beta chains. Each CDR3 protein appears once, grouped with its most common genes and DNA. The authors' filters were not applied to this entry. The sample table lists 1.5 million to 2 million distinct CDR3 sequences, 25% to 30% of them with a count of one. Of the sample, less than 9.5% is held by the ten largest clones.

Systemically healthy Caucasian individuals from Russia, some 38 in total and aged about 6 to 100 years, were included as donors. Each donor gave about 9.7 milliliters of peripheral blood, drawn into EDTA-treated Vacutainer tubes. Ficoll-Paque density-gradient centrifugation was used to isolate PBMCs, with at least 6.5 million per sample. Trizol reagent was used to extract total RNA from the PBMCs, yielding at least 6 micrograms per sample. For every donor, flow cytometry on a PBMC aliquot measured the percentage of naive CD45RAhigh/CD27high T cells. The sample taken for sequencing was blood. The sequence was collected from a woman aged 25 to 39 in good health.

At the DNA level, the sequence is TGTGCCAGCAGTTTAGAGTTTAGGACACTAAGCACAGATACGCAGTATTTT. The encoded protein is CASSLEFRTLSTDTQYF. In this chain, TRBV12-3 or TRBV12-4 is recombined with TRBJ2-3; TRBD1 is possibly the D segment (5 matching bases). V drops 1 base and J drops 0 bases, leaving 14 bases in between. Inclusive of the bounding cysteine and phenylalanine, the CDR3 is 17 residues long. The read is trimmed to its CDR3 DNA, 51 bases read in frame from base 1.